These 10 T cell receptor beta chains came from one sample sequenced in a study of blood T cell repertoires in COVID-19. Profiling relied on immunoSEQ multiplex PCR, and the TCRdb table lists in-frame clones only, not all of them. Of around 100,000 clones listed, roughly 85% are singletons. Sequenced material: peripheral blood. The receptors were gathered from a man aged 50-59 years with active COVID-19.

This chain connects TRBV20-1 to TRBJ1-1; D possibly corresponds to TRBD1 (5 bases). Trimming left V 3 bases short and J 9 bases short, with 11 bases between. The germline gives CDR1 DFQATT, CDR2 SNEGSKA (reference sequence). The CDR3 spans 11 residues. In DNA form, the CDR3 reads TGCAGTGCTAGGTTGGGGGGTAAAGCTTTCTTT. Residues: CSARLGGKAFF.

V is TRBV6-5 and J is TRBJ1-3; D is perhaps TRBD1 (5 bases). Germline loops: CDR1 MNHEY, CDR2 SVGAGI. The V end was cut by 10 bases, the J end by 4 bases, with 14 bases between. The CDR3 loop spans 13 amino acids. Here the CDR3 reads CATSGGGGNTIYF. CDR3 bases: TGTGCCACAAGCGGGGGAGGAGGAAACACCATATATTTT.

V usage is TRBV5-4 and J usage is TRBJ1-3, with TRBD1 matching 7 bases. The length of the CDR3 is 17 residues. Unmatched junction bases numbered 6, after V lost 0 bases and J lost 0 bases. Per the germline V gene, CDR1 is SGHNT and CDR2 is YYREEE (reference sequence). The CDR3, as DNA: TGTGCCAGCAGCTTGGAGGTCAGGGGGACCTCTGGAAACACCATATATTTT. This sequence encodes CASSLEVRGTSGNTIYF.

V is TRBV19 and J is TRBJ2-4; tentative D call: TRBD1 (5 bases). V lost 5 bases and J lost 14, with 16 bases in between. The CDR3 has 12 amino acids. The germline gives CDR1 LNHDA, CDR2 SQIVND (reference sequence). The CDR3: CASSPGGAREYF. DNA for the CDR3: TGTGCCAGTAGTCCCGGTGGGGCTCGAGAGTACTTC.

The chain combines TRBV7-9 with TRBJ2-5; 11 nucleotides line up with TRBD2. Per the germline V gene, CDR1 is SEHNR and CDR2 is FQNEAQ (reference sequence). J gave up 3 bases and V 5 bases, and 8 bases lay outside the gene matches. The CDR3 covers 16 residues. The CDR3 loop is CASSPRGTSGKETQYF. The CDR3 region has the DNA TGTGCCAGCAGCCCCCGTGGGACTAGCGGAAAAGAGACCCAGTACTTC.

The chain uses TRBV30 and TRBJ1-2; D gene ambiguous. Trimming cost V 5 bases and J 4 bases, with 17 bases left between them. The germline CDR1 and CDR2 sequences are GTSNPN and SVGIG (reference sequence). This CDR3 contains 14 residues. The CDR3 loop is CAWGPGGSSYGYTF. The DNA of the CDR3 is TGTGCCTGGGGCCCAGGTGGGTCCAGCTATGGCTACACCTTC.

V is TRBV7-8 and J is TRBJ1-1; weak D call: TRBD1 (5 bases). CDR3 length: 12 residues. With 5 bases removed from V and 5 bases from J, the gap between germline ends came to 9 bases. CDR1 is SGHVS, CDR2 FQNEAQ, per germline. CDR3 protein: CASSHGGTEAFF. CDR3 DNA: TGTGCCAGCAGCCACGGGGGGACTGAAGCTTTCTTT.

The gene calls are TRBV5-1 and TRBJ1-1; 11 bases are shared with TRBD1. J lost 4 bases, V lost 4 bases, and 3 bases had no gene match. Germline CDR1 is SGHRS and CDR2 is YFSETQ. The CDR3 is 14 amino acids. The CDR3 DNA reads TGCGCCAGCAGCCCGGACAGGGGGCCCACTGAAGCTTTCTTT. Protein product: CASSPDRGPTEAFF. The whole variable domain, filled in from reference TRBV5-1 and TRBJ1-1, reads KAGVTQTPRYLIKTRGQQVTLSCSPISGHRSVSWYQQTPGQGLQFLFEYFSETQRNKGNFPGRFSGRQFSNSRSEMNVSTLELGDSALYLCASSPDRGPTEAFFGQGTRLTVV.

The V gene is TRBV11-2, the J gene TRBJ2-3; D unresolved. The V end lost 3 bases, the J end lost 0 bases, and 10 bases lay between the germline ends. Per germline, CDR1 SGHAT and CDR2 FQNNGV. The CDR3 extends over 15 amino acids. This CDR3 is CASSFRVASTDTQYF. The CDR3 coding sequence is TGTGCCAGCAGCTTCCGGGTAGCTAGCACAGATACGCAGTATTTT.

V and J are TRBV14 and TRBJ1-6, with TRBD1 identical over 11 bases. The CDR3 has 15 amino acids. Trimming cost V 4 bases and J 7 bases; bases outside gene matches: 3. Germline CDR1 reads SGHDN; CDR2 reads FVKESK. This CDR3 is CASSLRTGGNSPLHF. In nucleotides, the CDR3 is TGTGCCAGCAGCCTTAGGACAGGGGGCAATTCACCCCTCCACTTT.